These 12 T cell receptor beta chains share one sample of origin, sequenced in a study of breast tumors, draining lymph nodes, adjacent tissues. TCRdb re-called the multiplex PCR reads through MiXCR, storing one row per CDR3 protein. The repertoire holds about 15,000 distinct CDR3 sequences, with roughly 50% as singletons. The specimen sequenced was tumor-adjacent breast tissue. Every receptor here comes from a female donor with breast cancer. Some clones in this sample may be carry-over from other donors' samples.

Of note for this clonotype: Sequence at one end of the junction differs from germline and may be a read error. The CDR3 reads CASSRGLAATDTQYF. CDR3 in DNA: TGCGCCAGCAGCCGAGGACTAGCGGCCACAGATACGCAGTATTTT. The rearrangement joins TRBV3-1 to TRBJ2-3; 10 bases agree with TRBD2. The CDR3 is 15 amino acids. CDR1 and CDR2 (germline): LGHDT, YNNKEL (reference sequence).

This clonotype was seen many times. The chain couples TRBV6-5 to TRBJ1-1, with D tentatively TRBD1 (6 bases). The V end was cut by 4 bases, the J end by 11 bases, with 17 bases between. CDR3 length equals 13 residues. Germline assignment: CDR1 MNHEY and CDR2 SVGAGI. Here the CDR3 reads CASSLNRDAEAFF. The CDR3, as DNA: TGTGCCAGCAGTTTAAACAGGGACGCGGAGGCTTTCTTT.

There are many counts of this clonotype. The chain is built from TRBV6-2 or TRBV6-3 and TRBJ2-1, with TRBD1 as a possible D gene (6 bases). CDR3 length: 14 amino acids. The germline V gene has CDR1 MNHEY and CDR2 SVGEGT. Deletions cut 5 bases from V and 4 bases from J, with 12 bases between. CDR3 DNA sequence: TGTGCCAGCAGTGACCCCGGACAGTACAATGAGCAGTTCTTC. Translation gives CASSDPGQYNEQFF.

By share, this clonotype counts as medium-sized. This chain connects TRBV12-3 or TRBV12-4 to TRBJ2-7, with a possible D match to TRBD2 (6 bases). Trimming removed 4 bases at V and 1 base at J, with 8 bases between. The CDR3 has 13 residues. CDR3 bases: TGTGCCAGCAGTTCGGGGACTTCCTACGAGCAGTACTTC. Translation: CASSSGTSYEQYF.

This rearrangement joins TRBV4-3 to TRBJ1-5, with D possibly matching TRBD1 (5 bases). The CDR3 sequence is 15 residues long. V shed 4 bases and J shed 0 bases, with 10 bases lying between them. Germline V lookup: CDR1 LGHNA, CDR2 YSLEER. CDR3 loop: CASSPRTFSNQPQHF. The CDR3 coding sequence is TGCGCCAGCAGCCCCAGGACATTTAGCAATCAGCCCCAGCATTTT.

V and J are TRBV12-3 or TRBV12-4 and TRBJ2-7, with D perhaps assigned TRBD1 or TRBD2 (5 bases each). The CDR3 extends over 14 amino acids. Trimming shortened V by 0 bases and J by 6 bases, and 12 bases separated the two germline ends. The CDR3: CASSLARTGAEQYF. CDR3 sequence (DNA): TGTGCCAGCAGTTTAGCGCGTACCGGGGCCGAGCAGTACTTC.

This clonotype was detected ten times or more. The CDR3 sequence is CASSLARGGGGNEQFF. In nucleotides, the CDR3 is TGTGCCAGCAGCTTAGCGCGAGGGGGGGGTGGGAATGAGCAGTTCTTC. The genes are TRBV7-8 and TRBJ2-1; tentative D call: TRBD2 (7 bases). This CDR3 has 16 amino acids. Trimming left V 0 bases short and J 7 bases short, with 16 bases between. Germline assignment: CDR1 SGHVS and CDR2 FQNEAQ.

This clonotype was seen repeatedly, ten times or more. The chain uses TRBV20-1 and TRBJ1-2; D perhaps matches TRBD1 (5 bases). This CDR3 comprises 12 residues. Germline V lookup: CDR1 DFQATT, CDR2 SNEGSKA (reference sequence). V was clipped by 5 bases and J by 6 bases, with 13 bases between them. The CDR3 region is CSAGKKGHGYTF. The CDR3 DNA follows: TGCAGTGCTGGTAAAAAGGGACATGGCTACACCTTC.

About this clonotype itself: One base away lies a much larger clone, so this may be a sequencing read error. Because the CDR3 is missing its conserved closing phenylalanine or tryptophan, this is likely a read error. V and J are TRBV7-9 and TRBJ1-1; the D is unclear. Trimming stripped 3 bases from V and 0 bases from J, with 8 bases between. This CDR3 is built from 14 residues. From germline, CDR1 is SEHNR and CDR2 FQNEAQ (reference sequence). CDR3 sequence: CASSFKAMNTEAFL. The CDR3 region has the DNA TGTGCCAGCAGCTTTAAAGCCATGAACACTGAAGCTTTCCTT.

This clonotype was observed many times. The chain employs TRBV2 and TRBJ2-1; D not resolved. CDR1 is SNHLY, CDR2 FYNNEI, per germline. CDR3 length: 11 amino acids. V lost 7 bases and J lost 9, with 10 bases in between. This CDR3 reads CASTYRVEQFF. CDR3 nucleotide sequence: TGTGCCAGCACCTACCGGGTTGAGCAGTTCTTC.

This clonotype has at least ten counts. This chain uses TRBV9 with TRBJ2-7, with D perhaps TRBD1 (8 bases). Germline V gene lookup returns CDR1 SGDLS and CDR2 YYNGEE. V lost 1 base and J lost 1, with 15 bases in between. This CDR3 contains 16 residues. The CDR3 DNA is TGTGCCAGCAGCGTAACCGGACAGGGAGGGTCCTACGAGCAGTACTTC. Translated: CASSVTGQGGSYEQYF.

In its sample, this clonotype is large. This sequence joins TRBV20-1 and TRBJ1-2; TRBD1 agrees at 10 bases. J lost 7 bases, V lost 0 bases, and 8 bases had no gene match. The V gene's germline CDR1 is DFQATT and CDR2 SNEGSKA (reference sequence). The length of the CDR3 is 15 residues. CDR3 sequence (DNA): TGCAGTGCTAGAGATGAGGGGACAGGGGTTATTGGCTACACCTTC. Protein sequence: CSARDEGTGVIGYTF.